This T cell receptor (beta chain) was profiled in a study of CD8 T cells in ankylosing spondylitis. Study findings and constraints: Previously reported in reactive arthritis synovial fluid and blood were some of the motif variants.

TCRdb recomputed calls from the 5' RACE reads with MiXCR, one row per CDR3 protein. The table includes 380,000 or so distinct CDR3 sequences, approximately 22% detected once. As for this clonotype: Its antigen is not known.

CDR1 is ENHRY and CDR2 is SYGVKD in the germline V gene. This CDR3 has 15 residues. V gave up 11 bases and J gave up 4 bases; unmatched junction bases: 9. The rearrangement uses TRBV10-3 and TRBJ2-7; TRBD2 matches at 15 bases. Material for sequencing was blood, either unsorted or a sorted T cell fraction (not recorded which). The source of this sequence is a male donor with ankylosing spondylitis or in good health (not recorded which). CDR3 bases: TGTGCCGTTGGACTAGCGGGGGGGTTATTGTACGAGCAGTACTTC. Its protein is CAVGLAGGLLYEQYF.